This note documents a single TCR beta chain sequence. As yet, its antigen is unknown. The data belong to a study of cytomegalovirus exposure and HLA in healthy donors. Study summary: The 95 million to 120 million unique TCR beta sequences, from approximately 170 million T cells, were found by an earlier analysis.

The PCR was carried out with 60 Vbeta primers and 13 Jbeta primers. Method: immunoSEQ multiplex PCR; TCRdb's copy keeps in-frame clones and lacks some. The table lists around 67,000 clones, around 78% of them singletons, with about 8% in the top ten. Study-wide results and limits: Immune exposure was documented only through CMV serostatus.

The trim removed 2 bases at V and 6 bases at J, leaving 9 bases unmatched. Looked up from germline, CDR1 is GTSNPN and CDR2 is SVGIG (reference sequence). This CDR3 spans 14 amino acids. Sequencing used PBMCs. The rearrangement joins TRBV30 to TRBJ1-1; 7 nucleotides match TRBD1. The TCR was taken from a man in his late teens or twenties in good health and CMV-seropositive. CDR3 residues: CAWSPTGSNPEAFF. CDR3 sequence (DNA): TGTGCCTGGAGTCCGACAGGGAGCAATCCTGAAGCTTTCTTT.